This TCR beta chain was retrieved from a study of regulatory T cells in long-lasting Graves disease. Points from the study as a whole: Persistent disease exhibited a predilection for TRBV28, TRBJ1-2 and TRBJ2-5.

The time point here: newly diagnosed GD, antithyroid drugs for less than 3 months. The TCR library used RNA extracted from PBMCs. As concerns this clonotype: Its matching antigen is unknown.

There are 17 residues in the CDR3. V was pared by 2 bases and J by 5 bases, with 21 bases between. Germline V gene data show CDR1 as PRHDT and CDR2 as FYEKMQ (reference sequence). The authors built TCR beta libraries using iRepertoire HTBI primers and Arm-PCR of CDR3 regions. TCRdb recomputed calls from the multiplex PCR reads with MiXCR, one row per CDR3 protein. The table has 350,000 to 450,000 distinct CDR3 sequences, 15% seen once. This same sample was also taken into another study, of T cells in Graves' hyperthyroidism and ophthalmopathy. From that report: Investigators excluded patients with uncontrolled infection, other autoimmune disease, pregnancy or lactation. HTBI primers were the set used in a first-round RT-PCR of the TCR CDR3.

The clonotype comes from a woman aged 40 to 49 with Graves disease. The sample was peripheral blood mononuclear cells (PBMCs), taken at new diagnosis, from a patient treated with antithyroid drugs. The rearrangement uses TRBV13 and TRBJ1-2, with unresolved D. CDR3: CASSLSSQETLAYGYTF. The DNA for the CDR3 is TGTGCCAGCAGCTTATCTTCCCAGGAGACTTTAGCGTATGGCTACACCTTC.